This note documents a single TCR beta chain sequence. Per the original methods: Amplified reference gene primers provided the basis for estimating nucleated cell counts. TCRdb's table, derived via immunoSEQ multiplex PCR, lists solely in-frame clones and lacks some. From that table come the V and J calls and clone size; the DNA was used to work out D and trimming. This table has some 260,000 clones, approximately 88% appearing once. Germline V lookup: CDR1 MDHEN, CDR2 SYDVKM. V lost 1 base, J lost 5 bases, and 8 bases lay in between. This CDR3 is 13 amino acids long. Seattle patients were enrolled while actively infected and followed longitudinally. The sample originates from a study of blood T cell repertoires in COVID-19. Study summary: Acute and convalescent COVID-19 samples came from the United States, Italy and Spain. PBMCs, B-cell-depleted T cells, or T cells provided the cDNA or gDNA that made up the material.

The chain carries TRBV28 and TRBJ1-2, with a possible D match to TRBD1 (5 bases). This sequence originates from a woman in her 70s with COVID-19, enrolled during active disease. Sequenced material: peripheral blood. The CDR3 protein is CASSLYAGYGYTF. Here the CDR3 DNA reads TGTGCCAGCAGTTTATATGCAGGGTATGGCTACACCTTC.